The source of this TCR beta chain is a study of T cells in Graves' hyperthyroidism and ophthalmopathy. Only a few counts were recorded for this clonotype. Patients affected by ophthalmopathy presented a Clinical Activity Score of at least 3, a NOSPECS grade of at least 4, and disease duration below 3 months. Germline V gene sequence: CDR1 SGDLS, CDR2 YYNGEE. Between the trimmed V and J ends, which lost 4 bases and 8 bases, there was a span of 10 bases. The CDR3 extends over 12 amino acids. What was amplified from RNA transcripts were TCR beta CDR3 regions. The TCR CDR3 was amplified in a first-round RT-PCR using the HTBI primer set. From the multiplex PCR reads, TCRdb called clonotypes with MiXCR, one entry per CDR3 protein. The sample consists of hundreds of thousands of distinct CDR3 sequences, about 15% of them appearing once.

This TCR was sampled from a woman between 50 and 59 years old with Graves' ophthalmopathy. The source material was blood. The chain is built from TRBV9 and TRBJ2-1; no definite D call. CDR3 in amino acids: CASSSILDEQFF. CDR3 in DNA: TGTGCCAGCAGCTCCATTCTTGATGAGCAGTTCTTC.